The T cell receptor (beta chain) described here comes from a study of T cell responses to AZD1222 COVID-19 vaccine. Germline V gene sequence: CDR1 SGHTA, CDR2 FQGNSA. CDR3 length: 11 residues. Deletions cut 5 bases from V and 8 bases from J, with 9 bases between. Study-wide findings and caveats: Repertoire sampling happened only post peak T cell response. After two AZD1222 doses, spike-specific TCR breadth and depth rose versus day 0.

On this clone itself: Antigen specificity is unknown.

The data were produced by immunoSEQ multiplex PCR, yet TCRdb's version contains in-frame clones alone and is incomplete. The sample records around 70,000 clones, nearly 90% being singletons. The chain couples TRBV7-2 to TRBJ1-2; D is unresolved. The specimen was peripheral blood, collected 28 days after the second AZD1222 dose. The sequence derives from an adult who received the AZD1222 COVID-19 vaccine. The CDR3 region is CASSVLRGYTF. CDR3 nucleotides: TGTGCCAGCAGCGTACTAAGGGGCTACACCTTC.